These 24 T cell receptor beta chains were all obtained from the same sample, sequenced in a study of vaccination and CD4 T cells after COVID-19. The treatment denotes: approximately 9-day PBMC culture with coronavirus spike peptide pools or control peptides (ViraFEST assay). Which antigens these TCRs recognize remains unknown. Cultured CD4+ T cell DNA underwent sequencing with the Oncomine TCR Beta short-read assay. MiXCR, applied by TCRdb to the PCR reads, yields one record per CDR3 protein. This sample has more than 7,500 distinct CDR3 sequences, with 55% to 65% found just once. The source material was CD4+ T cells from blood, cultured in vitro. The receptors here all came from a human donor who had recovered from COVID-19.

This chain connects TRBV29-1 to TRBJ1-1; possible D gene TRBD1, 5 bases. Germline loops: CDR1 SQVTM, CDR2 ANQGSEA. The CDR3 consists of 13 residues. For the CDR3, the DNA is TGCACCGTAGGGGTTCCACATTACACTGAAGCTTTCTTT. As protein: CTVGVPHYTEAFF.

The gene calls are TRBV7-2 and TRBJ2-7; D is possibly TRBD2 (5 bases). Trimming removed 5 bases at V and 0 bases at J, with 20 bases between. Germline V gene lookup returns CDR1 SGHTA and CDR2 FQGNSA. CDR3 length equals 17 residues. CDR3 nucleotides: TGTGCCAGCAGCCTAGATTCGTATCCGGGAAGCTCCTACGAGCAGTACTTC. Translation gives CASSLDSYPGSSYEQYF.

This clonotype was counted only a few times. This chain links TRBV12-3 or TRBV12-4 with TRBJ1-2; unclear D gene. The V end lost 2 bases, the J end lost 9 bases, and 19 bases lay between the germline ends. The CDR3 consists of 15 residues. The chain's CDR3 is CASSLNGRPEESYTF. The CDR3 coding sequence is TGTGCCAGCAGTTTAAATGGCAGACCGGAGGAGAGCTACACCTTC.

This chain links TRBV6-2 or TRBV6-3 with TRBJ2-7, with no clear D. The length of the CDR3 is 15 residues. The germline V and J ends were trimmed by 11 bases and 6 bases, with 26 bases remaining between them. The germline gives CDR1 MNHEY, CDR2 SVGEGT. The CDR3 loop is CASSSAGPASREQYF. CDR3 DNA: TGTGCCTCCTCCTCGGCCGGGCCTGCCTCTCGCGAGCAGTACTTC.

The CDR3 here is CATSVDGRTDTQYF. CDR3 sequence (DNA): TGTGCCACCAGTGTGGACGGACGCACAGATACGCAGTATTTT. V usage is TRBV24-1 and J usage is TRBJ2-3; the D is unclear. Per the germline V gene, CDR1 is KGHDR and CDR2 is SFDVKD. The V end lost 5 bases, the J end lost 1 base, and 9 bases lay between the germline ends. The length of the CDR3 is 14 residues.

This chain links TRBV6-2 or TRBV6-3 with TRBJ2-7; TRBD2 might be the D (5 bases). This CDR3 spans 13 amino acids. V shed 7 bases and J shed 4 bases, with 14 bases lying between them. In germline, CDR1 is MNHEY, CDR2 SVGEGT. CDR3 in DNA: TGTGCCAGCACCTCCCGGGGTGGGTACGAGCAGTACTTC. Translated: CASTSRGGYEQYF.

This clonotype is medium-sized by share. The chain links TRBV6-1 to TRBJ1-5; D may be TRBD1 (5 bases). CDR1 and CDR2 from the germline V gene are MNHNS and SASEGT. This CDR3 contains 13 residues. The ends were cut back, 3 bases at V and 5 bases at J, with 8 bases in the middle. CDR3 region: CASSEGRYQPQHF. In DNA, the CDR3 is TGTGCCAGCAGTGAGGGACGGTATCAGCCCCAGCATTTT.

This chain connects TRBV6-1 to TRBJ1-1; 7 nucleotides match TRBD1. The CDR3 consists of 13 residues. V was clipped by 7 bases and J by 8 bases; unmatched bases: 10. Germline lookup yields CDR1 MNHNS and CDR2 SASEGT. CDR3 DNA sequence: TGTGCCAGCATTCCGACAGGGCGAGGAGAAGCTTTCTTT. Translating gives CASIPTGRGEAFF.

This clonotype was counted between two and nine times. The V gene is TRBV27, the J gene TRBJ2-1, with a weak D call TRBD1 (7 bases). The CDR3 runs to 14 residues. Germline-derived CDR1 and CDR2 are MNHEY and SMNVEV (reference sequence). Trimming took 4 bases from V and 1 from J, leaving 8 bases between them. The CDR3 here is CASSSGGSYNEQFF. In DNA form, the CDR3 reads TGTGCCAGCAGTTCAGGGGGGTCCTACAATGAGCAGTTCTTC.

This chain joins TRBV7-2 and TRBJ1-5; no definite D call. With 6 bases removed from V and 2 bases from J, the gap between germline ends came to 14 bases. The CDR3 length is 15 residues. Germline V gene lookup returns CDR1 SGHTA and CDR2 FQGNSA. CDR3 amino acids: CASRPDRAGNQPQHF. Here the CDR3 DNA reads TGTGCCAGCAGACCTGACCGAGCGGGCAATCAGCCCCAGCATTTT.

This chain connects TRBV24-1 to TRBJ1-2; TRBD1 agrees at 11 bases. The CDR3 is 13 residues long. Unmatched junction bases numbered 1, after V lost 4 bases and J lost 7 bases. Germline V lookup: CDR1 KGHDR, CDR2 SFDVKD. CDR3 coding DNA: TGTGCCACCAGTGAGGACAGGGGGCTTGGCTACACCTTC. Amino acids: CATSEDRGLGYTF.

V and J are TRBV6-1 and TRBJ1-1; the D is unclear. The CDR3 consists of 13 residues. V lost 4 bases to trimming and J lost 1 base, with 7 bases between them. CDR1 is MNHNS and CDR2 is SASEGT in the germline V gene. This chain's CDR3 is CASSGLGNTEAFF. The CDR3 DNA follows: TGTGCCAGCAGTGGACTGGGGAACACTGAAGCTTTCTTT.

There are a few counts of this clonotype. The chain couples TRBV6-5 to TRBJ1-1; D might be TRBD1 (5 bases). The V end was cut by 4 bases, the J end by 5 bases, with 14 bases between. CDR3 length: 14 residues. Germline V CDR1 and CDR2: MNHEY, SVGAGI. DNA of the CDR3: TGTGCCAGCAGTTCCGATTCTAAGGGGACTGAAGCTTTCTTT. This gives the protein CASSSDSKGTEAFF.

The chain couples TRBV18 to TRBJ2-5, with D possibly being TRBD1 (6 bases). Germline V lookup: CDR1 KGHSH, CDR2 LQKENI. The germline V and J ends were trimmed by 3 bases and 4 bases, with 18 bases remaining between them. This CDR3 contains 16 residues. DNA for the CDR3: TGTGCCAGCTCACCGGGCTCGACAGGTGTCCGAGAGACCCAGTACTTC. Translated, it gives CASSPGSTGVRETQYF. The full variable domain, rest sourced from reference TRBV18 and TRBJ2-5, is NAGVMQNPRHLVRRRGQEARLRCSPMKGHSHVYWYRQLPEEGLKFMVYLQKENIIDESGMPKERFSAEFPKEGPSILRIQQVVRGDSAAYFCASSPGSTGVRETQYFGPGTRLLVL.

V usage is TRBV5-1 and J usage is TRBJ1-1; D unclear. Germline V gives CDR1 SGHRS, CDR2 YFSETQ. The CDR3 is made up of 13 amino acids. Trimming left V 6 bases short and J 4 bases short, with 13 bases between. Here the CDR3 DNA reads TGCGCCAGCACCATCCCCGGGAGCACTGAAGCTTTCTTT. It codes for CASTIPGSTEAFF.

V usage is TRBV28 and J usage is TRBJ2-7, with no clear D. The CDR3 sequence is 13 residues long. Germline V gives CDR1 MDHEN, CDR2 SYDVKM. V lost 5 bases, J lost 3 bases, and 11 bases lay in between. This chain's CDR3 is CASSAPSSYEQYF. In nucleotides, the CDR3 is TGTGCCAGCAGTGCACCCTCCAGCTACGAGCAGTACTTC.

The V call is TRBV18, the J call TRBJ1-2; TRBD1 is a possible D gene (6 bases). In germline, CDR1 is KGHSH, CDR2 LQKENI. This CDR3 region has 17 residues. V was clipped by 6 bases and J by 3 bases, with 23 bases between them. The CDR3 is CASSPSGTWGRDYGYTF. The CDR3 nucleotides read TGTGCCAGCTCCCCATCCGGGACATGGGGTCGTGACTATGGCTACACCTTC. Combining the CDR3 with reference TRBV18 and TRBJ1-2 gives the whole variable domain NAGVMQNPRHLVRRRGQEARLRCSPMKGHSHVYWYRQLPEEGLKFMVYLQKENIIDESGMPKERFSAEFPKEGPSILRIQQVVRGDSAAYFCASSPSGTWGRDYGYTFGSGTRLTVV.

This clonotype has just a few counts. V and J are TRBV11-1 and TRBJ1-1; 7 bases line up with TRBD1. Per germline, CDR1 SGHAT and CDR2 FQDESV (reference sequence). V was pared by 5 bases and J by 8 bases, with 14 bases of the junction left unmatched. The CDR3 is 15 amino acids. CDR3 coding DNA: TGTGCCAGCAGCCCATACACTTTTGGGACAGCCGAAGCTTTCTTT. Its protein product is CASSPYTFGTAEAFF.

This clonotype was seen a handful of times. The CDR3 region has the DNA TGTGCCAGCAGCTCGACGGCCTTTTATGGCTACACCTTC. Its protein is CASSSTAFYGYTF. The chain has TRBV7-2 and TRBJ1-2; D is unclear. The germline V gene has CDR1 SGHTA and CDR2 FQGNSA. Trimming left V 4 bases short and J 5 bases short, with 11 bases between. This CDR3 comprises 13 residues.

The table lists this clonotype with a few counts. CDR3 amino acids: CASSLAVQETQYF. CDR3 DNA sequence: TGTGCCAGCAGCTTAGCTGTCCAAGAGACCCAGTACTTC. The chain has TRBV7-2 and TRBJ2-5; D uncertain. This CDR3 has 13 residues. V lost 0 bases and J 1 base, leaving 3 bases between the germline ends. Germline CDR1 SGHTA, CDR2 FQGNSA.

This rearrangement joins TRBV20-1 to TRBJ1-2; D remains unclear. The CDR3 runs to 13 residues. Trimming removed 6 bases at V and 7 bases at J, with 18 bases between. Per germline, CDR1 DFQATT and CDR2 SNEGSKA (reference sequence). The CDR3 nucleotides read TGCAGTGCAAGGGTGTCAGCCCGTGGTGGCTACACCTTC. Translated: CSARVSARGGYTF.

The chain has TRBV2 and TRBJ1-5; the D gene is possibly TRBD1 (5 bases). The V and J ends lost 1 base and 5 bases respectively, with 9 bases between them. This CDR3 is built from 14 residues. Looked up from germline, CDR1 is SNHLY and CDR2 is FYNNEI. The CDR3: CASSEGGIYQPQHF. The CDR3, as DNA: TGTGCCAGCAGTGAAGGGGGGATTTATCAGCCCCAGCATTTT. Full variable domain (missing parts from reference TRBV2 and TRBJ1-5): EPEVTQTPSHQVTQMGQEVILRCVPISNHLYFYWYRQILGQKVEFLVSFYNNEISEKSEIFDDQFSVERPDGSNFTLKIRSTKLEDSAMYFCASSEGGIYQPQHFGDGTRLSIL.

The rearrangement links TRBV20-1 to TRBJ1-5; TRBD1 might be the D (5 bases). Germline V gives CDR1 DFQATT, CDR2 SNEGSKA (reference sequence). V was trimmed by 1 base and J by 2 bases, leaving 15 bases between them. The CDR3 runs 16 residues. CDR3 amino acids: CSARGQGVRGNQPQHF. The CDR3 DNA is TGCAGTGCTAGAGGCCAAGGGGTCCGAGGCAATCAGCCCCAGCATTTT.

This rearrangement joins TRBV12-5 to TRBJ1-2, with D maybe TRBD1 (6 bases). From germline, CDR1 is LGHNT and CDR2 FRNRAP. Trimming pared 1 base from V and 8 bases from J, leaving 11 bases between. The CDR3 runs to 13 residues. The CDR3 DNA follows: TGTGCTAGTGGTTTGGCAGGGGCGCACGGCTACACCTTC. Translation gives CASGLAGAHGYTF. Drawing the rest from reference TRBV12-5 and TRBJ1-2, the complete variable domain is DARVTQTPRHKVTEMGQEVTMRCQPILGHNTVFWYRQTMMQGLELLAYFRNRAPLDDSGMPKDRFSAEMPDATLATLKIQPSEPRDSAVYFCASGLAGAHGYTFGSGTRLTVV.